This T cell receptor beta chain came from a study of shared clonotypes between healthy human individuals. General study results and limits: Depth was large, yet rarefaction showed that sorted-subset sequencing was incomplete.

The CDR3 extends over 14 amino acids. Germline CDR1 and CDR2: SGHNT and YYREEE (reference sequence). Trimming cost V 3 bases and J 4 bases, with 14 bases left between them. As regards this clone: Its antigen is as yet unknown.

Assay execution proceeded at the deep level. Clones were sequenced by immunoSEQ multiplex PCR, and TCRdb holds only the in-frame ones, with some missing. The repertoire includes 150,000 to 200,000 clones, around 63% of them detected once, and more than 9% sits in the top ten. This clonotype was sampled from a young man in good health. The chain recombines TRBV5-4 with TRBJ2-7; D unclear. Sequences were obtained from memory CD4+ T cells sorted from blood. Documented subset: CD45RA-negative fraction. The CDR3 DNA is TGTGCCAGCAGCTCCAGCGACGAGGCTTACGAGCAGTACTTC. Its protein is CASSSSDEAYEQYF.